This T cell receptor (beta chain) was recovered during a study of blood T cell repertoires in COVID-19. Original data processing: By means of reference gene primer amplification, nucleated cell counts were estimated. TCRdb's copy holds only in-frame clones and misses some; the assay was immunoSEQ multiplex PCR. The V and J calls and clone size come from that table; D and trimming were worked out from the DNA. Of around 500,000 clones in the sample, approximately 87% are singletons; the top ten hold about 1.7%. Cohorts were based on clinical histories the participants reported. Recovered participants had two consecutive negative NP/OP PCR tests, healthcare professional clearance, or symptom resolution. Germline values: CDR1 LGHNA, CDR2 YNFKEQ. V shed 0 bases and J 4 bases; nucleotides not matched to a gene: 0. The CDR3 has 17 residues.

This TCR was sampled from a middle-aged woman who had recovered from COVID-19. The genes are TRBV4-2 and TRBJ2-1, with 16 nucleotides matching TRBD2. Sequencing input: PBMCs or T cells enriched from blood (not recorded which). The DNA of the CDR3 is TGTGCCAGCAGCCAAGAGGGACTAGCGGGAGGGTACAATGAGCAGTTCTTC. The encoded protein is CASSQEGLAGGYNEQFF.